One sample yielded the 27 T cell receptor beta chains listed below, sequenced in a study of cytomegalovirus exposure and HLA in healthy donors. The study ran its PCR with 60 Vbeta and 13 Jbeta primers. Some clones are missing from TCRdb's copy, which holds only in-frame ones; the method was immunoSEQ multiplex PCR. The sample gives over 200,000 clones, approximately 81% of which show up once; 1% to 1.5% is in the top ten. The sample comprised PBMCs. All receptors derive from a human donor in good health.

The chain employs TRBV18 and TRBJ1-5, with D possibly TRBD1 on 6 matching bases. The V end lost 5 bases, the J end lost 3 bases, and 17 bases lay between the germline ends. Germline assignment: CDR1 KGHSH and CDR2 LQKENI. The CDR3 is made up of 16 amino acids. The CDR3 DNA sequence: TGTGCCAGCTCAGCCCCTCGACAGGATACCAATCAGCCCCAGCATTTT. Protein product: CASSAPRQDTNQPQHF.

V is TRBV7-2 and J is TRBJ2-3, with D possibly being TRBD2 (6 bases). CDR1 is SGHTA and CDR2 is FQGNSA in the germline V gene. Trimming removed 1 base at V and 1 base at J, with 21 bases between. The CDR3 loop spans 19 amino acids. In nucleotides, the CDR3 is TGTGCCAGCAGCTTAGGCTCAGGGTTACCGGGACTTCGCACAGATACGCAGTATTTT. Translating gives CASSLGSGLPGLRTDTQYF.

The V and J genes are TRBV5-1 and TRBJ1-3; D possibly corresponds to TRBD1 (5 bases). The CDR3 is made up of 14 amino acids. Trimming shortened V by 4 bases and J by 8 bases, and 16 bases separated the two germline ends. CDR1 is SGHRS, CDR2 YFSETQ, per germline. The CDR3 DNA follows: TGCGCCAGCAGCACCGGGACTGGAGCAGACACCATATATTTT. Translation gives CASSTGTGADTIYF. The full variable domain, its missing parts supplied by reference TRBV5-1 and TRBJ1-3, is KAGVTQTPRYLIKTRGQQVTLSCSPISGHRSVSWYQQTPGQGLQFLFEYFSETQRNKGNFPGRFSGRQFSNSRSEMNVSTLELGDSALYLCASSTGTGADTIYFGEGSWLTVV.

The CDR3 nucleotides are TGTGCCAGTAGTACCACAGGGGTTACTGAAGCTTTCTTT. Translated: CASSTTGVTEAFF. The chain recombines TRBV19 with TRBJ1-1; TRBD1 agrees at 7 bases. The V and J ends lost 4 bases and 5 bases, in that order; junction bases with no gene match: 4. Germline V CDR1 and CDR2: LNHDA, SQIVND (reference sequence). This CDR3 region has 13 residues.

J is TRBJ2-3 and V is TRBV27; TRBD2 aligns across 14 bases. The CDR3 extends over 17 amino acids. V shed 8 bases, J shed 6 bases, and the junction held 13 bases outside the gene matches. CDR1 MNHEY and CDR2 SMNVEV come from the germline V gene (reference sequence). This CDR3 is CASAPDLGTSGGDTQYF. In nucleotides, the CDR3 is TGTGCCAGCGCCCCGGACCTTGGGACTAGCGGGGGCGATACGCAGTATTTT.

This chain connects TRBV6-1 to TRBJ2-1; TRBD2 matches 9 bases. This CDR3 spans 18 amino acids. Germline V gives CDR1 MNHNS, CDR2 SASEGT. With V trimmed by 4 bases and J by 4 bases, 14 bases remained unmatched. In DNA form, the CDR3 reads TGTGCCAGCAGTGGTGGGGGTAGCGGGAGCCTCGGGTACAATGAGCAGTTCTTC. Translation gives CASSGGGSGSLGYNEQFF.

A few counts support this clone. CDR3 DNA: TGTGCCAGCAGCCTAGGGGCAGGCCGCACAGATACGCAGTATTTT. It codes for CASSLGAGRTDTQYF. The rearrangement joins TRBV7-3 to TRBJ2-3, with D possibly matching TRBD1 (5 bases). The CDR3 length is 15 residues. Germline-derived CDR1 and CDR2 are SGHTA and FQGTGA. V lost 5 bases and J lost 1, with 13 bases in between.

This clone was detected once. This chain uses TRBV4-1 with TRBJ1-2; 7 bases are shared with TRBD1. CDR1 is MGHRA and CDR2 is YSYEKL in the germline V gene. This CDR3 has 15 amino acids. V lost 8 bases and J lost 0; bases outside the gene matches: 9. The CDR3 reads CASGGQRGPNYGYTF. Written as DNA, the CDR3 is TGCGCCAGCGGGGGACAGAGGGGCCCTAACTATGGCTACACCTTC.

This clone was counted a single time. This chain connects TRBV7-9 to TRBJ1-2; D not resolved. The germline V gene encodes CDR1 SEHNR and CDR2 FQNEAQ (reference sequence). Trimming removed 3 bases at V and 4 bases at J, with 12 bases between. The CDR3 loop spans 14 amino acids. CDR3 DNA sequence: TGTGCCAGCAGCTTTCCGTCCTCGGGCTATGGCTACACCTTC. Its protein product is CASSFPSSGYGYTF.

Concerning this clone itself: Within the sample, other DNA sequences also encode this same CDR3. The gene calls are TRBV5-1 and TRBJ2-7; D may be TRBD1 (6 bases). The germline V and J ends were trimmed by 4 bases and 1 base, with 9 bases remaining between them. The CDR3 sequence is 13 residues long. Germline V gene sequence: CDR1 SGHRS, CDR2 YFSETQ. This CDR3 is CASSAGQSYEQYF. CDR3 coding DNA: TGCGCCAGCAGCGCCGGACAGTCCTACGAGCAGTACTTC. Looking up the rest from reference TRBV5-1 and TRBJ2-7 gives the full variable domain: KAGVTQTPRYLIKTRGQQVTLSCSPISGHRSVSWYQQTPGQGLQFLFEYFSETQRNKGNFPGRFSGRQFSNSRSEMNVSTLELGDSALYLCASSAGQSYEQYFGPGTRLTVT.

A few counts support this clone. The gene calls are TRBV18 and TRBJ1-5, with D possibly being TRBD1 (5 bases). CDR3 size: 17 residues. Germline values: CDR1 KGHSH, CDR2 LQKENI. Trimming shortened V by 0 bases and J by 4 bases, and 16 bases separated the two germline ends. Written as DNA, the CDR3 is TGTGCCAGCTCACCACCTTTTCTTGGCAGGGTTAATCAGCCCCAGCATTTT. It is translated as CASSPPFLGRVNQPQHF.

The chain is built from TRBV30 and TRBJ1-2; D is undetermined. The V end lost 3 bases, the J end lost 7 bases, and 15 bases lay between the germline ends. CDR1 is GTSNPN, CDR2 SVGIG, per germline (reference sequence). This CDR3 is built from 13 residues. CDR3 in amino acids: CAWSASLKGGYTF. In nucleotides, the CDR3 is TGTGCCTGGAGCGCCTCACTAAAAGGTGGCTACACCTTC.

This rearrangement joins TRBV19 to TRBJ2-1, with 10 nucleotides matching TRBD1. Trimming removed 5 bases from V and 6 bases from J; junction bases left unmatched: 7. Germline V gene data show CDR1 as LNHDA and CDR2 as SQIVND (reference sequence). The CDR3 runs to 15 residues. The CDR3 nucleotides read TGTGCCAGTAGTTTCCGGGACAGGGGTACCAATGAGCAGTTCTTC. It specifies CASSFRDRGTNEQFF.

The J gene is TRBJ2-7, the V gene TRBV30; 12 positions agree with TRBD1. This CDR3 is 14 amino acids long. V trimming: 2 bases; J trimming: 5 bases; junction bases outside the gene matches: 4. Germline CDR1 reads GTSNPN; CDR2 reads SVGIG (reference sequence). The CDR3 sequence is CAWSSGQGANEQYF. CDR3 in DNA: TGTGCCTGGAGTTCGGGACAGGGGGCGAACGAGCAGTACTTC. The full variable domain, with the rest looked up from reference TRBV30 and TRBJ2-7, is SQTIHQWPATLVQPVGSPLSLECTVEGTSNPNLYWYRQAAGRGLQLLFYSVGIGQISSEVPQNLSASRPQDRQFILSSKKLLLSDSGFYLCAWSSGQGANEQYFGPGTRLTVT.

There are a few counts of this clone. The chain uses TRBV18 and TRBJ1-5, with 9 positions matching TRBD1. The CDR3 is made up of 15 amino acids. With 4 bases clipped from V and 2 bases from J, the junction kept 3 bases outside the gene matches. The germline V gene encodes CDR1 KGHSH and CDR2 LQKENI. CDR3 DNA sequence: TGTGCCAGCTCACGACAGGGGGATGGCAATCAGCCCCAGCATTTT. The encoded protein is CASSRQGDGNQPQHF. Looking up the rest from reference TRBV18 and TRBJ1-5 gives the full variable domain: NAGVMQNPRHLVRRRGQEARLRCSPMKGHSHVYWYRQLPEEGLKFMVYLQKENIIDESGMPKERFSAEFPKEGPSILRIQQVVRGDSAAYFCASSRQGDGNQPQHFGDGTRLSIL.

The V and J genes are TRBV11-2 and TRBJ2-3; 9 bases are a match to TRBD2. The length of the CDR3 is 17 residues. The germline V gene has CDR1 SGHAT and CDR2 FQNNGV. V shed 5 bases, J shed 0 bases, and the junction held 9 bases outside the gene matches. CDR3 region: CASSPSASGMSTDTQYF. For the CDR3, the DNA is TGTGCCAGCAGCCCCTCGGCTAGCGGGATGAGCACAGATACGCAGTATTTT.

Only one count was recorded for this clone. This chain joins TRBV6-6 and TRBJ1-1; D might be TRBD1 (5 bases). CDR1 and CDR2 from the germline V gene are MNHNY and SVGAGI (reference sequence). The length of the CDR3 is 14 residues. Trimming took off 5 bases at V and 2 bases at J, with 12 bases between the two ends. The DNA of the CDR3 is TGTGCCAGCAGTAATCCACAGGCTAACACTGAAGCTTTCTTT. Protein product: CASSNPQANTEAFF.

The chain is built from TRBV9 and TRBJ2-1, with D possibly being TRBD2 (6 bases). The germline V gene encodes CDR1 SGDLS and CDR2 YYNGEE. V lost 4 bases to trimming and J lost 8 bases, with 13 bases between them. The CDR3 loop spans 13 amino acids. The DNA for the CDR3 is TGTGCCAGCAGCTCCCGACTAGTGGATGAGCAGTTCTTC. The encoded protein is CASSSRLVDEQFF.

Comment on this clone: Other nucleotide sequences from this sample produce the same CDR3. The V gene is TRBV18, the J gene TRBJ1-3; unclear D gene. CDR1 is KGHSH and CDR2 is LQKENI in the germline V gene. The CDR3 totals 14 residues. V was trimmed by 2 bases and J by 1 base, leaving 6 bases between them. DNA for the CDR3: TGTGCCAGCTCACCAGACAATTCTGGAAACACCATATATTTT. It encodes CASSPDNSGNTIYF.

V and J are TRBV7-2 and TRBJ1-2; 8 nucleotides align to TRBD1. The V and J ends lost 4 bases and 6 bases, in that order; junction bases with no gene match: 7. The CDR3 loop spans 14 amino acids. The germline V gene encodes CDR1 SGHTA and CDR2 FQGNSA. The CDR3 DNA sequence: TGTGCCAGCAGCTACCCGGACAGGGCGAATGGCTACACCTTC. This translates into CASSYPDRANGYTF. Together with reference TRBV7-2 and TRBJ1-2, the CDR3 gives the full variable domain: GAGVSQSPSNKVTEKGKDVELRCDPISGHTALYWYRQSLGQGLEFLIYFQGNSAPDKSGLPSDRFSAERTGGSVSTLTIQRTQQEDSAVYLCASSYPDRANGYTFGSGTRLTVV.

The chain combines TRBV5-1 with TRBJ2-5; 8 bases are shared with TRBD1. The CDR3 loop spans 16 amino acids. Germline assignment: CDR1 SGHRS and CDR2 YFSETQ. Unmatched junction bases numbered 13, after V lost 4 bases and J lost 5 bases. CDR3 nucleotides: TGCGCCAGCAGCCCCCGGACAGGGTCCGGTCGGGAGACCCAGTACTTC. Translated, it gives CASSPRTGSGRETQYF.

The V and J genes are TRBV6-5 and TRBJ1-2; D unclear. Trimming took off 0 bases at V and 1 base at J, with 3 bases between the two ends. The CDR3 length is 13 residues. Per germline, CDR1 MNHEY and CDR2 SVGAGI. The DNA of the CDR3 is TGTGCCAGCAGTTACTCTCGTAACTATGGCTACACCTTC. Residues: CASSYSRNYGYTF.

The J gene is TRBJ1-4, the V gene TRBV9; TRBD1 might be the D (6 bases). V dropped 0 bases and J dropped 1 base, with 10 bases sitting between them. The germline V gene has CDR1 SGDLS and CDR2 YYNGEE. CDR3 length: 16 amino acids. The DNA for the CDR3 is TGTGCCAGCAGCGTAGAGGGGACAAGAACTAATGAAAAACTGTTTTTT. This codes for CASSVEGTRTNEKLFF.

V is TRBV7-2 and J is TRBJ2-1; 9 bases are shared with TRBD2. Losses at the gene ends were 4 bases for V and 6 bases for J; bases not matched to a gene: 7. The CDR3 runs 15 residues. Germline values: CDR1 SGHTA, CDR2 FQGNSA. The CDR3 DNA is TGTGCCAGCAGCTATACCGGGACTAGCCGCAATGAGCAGTTCTTC. This gives the protein CASSYTGTSRNEQFF.

This clone has a single count. The V call is TRBV11-1, the J call TRBJ2-7, with D possibly being TRBD2 (5 bases). The V gene's germline CDR1 is SGHAT and CDR2 FQDESV (reference sequence). V lost 4 bases and J lost 4, with 14 bases in between. The CDR3 contains 14 residues. The CDR3 DNA follows: TGTGCCAGCAGCTCAAAAATGTCGGGGTACGAGCAGTACTTC. Amino acid sequence: CASSSKMSGYEQYF.

The V call is TRBV28, the J call TRBJ2-1; D is possibly TRBD2 (5 bases). This CDR3 contains 16 residues. The V end lost 6 bases, the J end lost 4 bases, and 19 bases lay between the germline ends. The germline gives CDR1 MDHEN, CDR2 SYDVKM. The CDR3 loop reads CASSPSGYKLYNEQFF. The CDR3 region has the DNA TGTGCCAGCAGCCCCTCGGGATACAAACTTTACAATGAGCAGTTCTTC.

The chain employs TRBV7-8 and TRBJ1-2; 9 bases map to TRBD1. CDR1 and CDR2 from the germline V gene are SGHVS and FQNEAQ. With V trimmed by 5 bases and J by 4 bases, 11 bases remained unmatched. This CDR3 region has 16 residues. The CDR3 DNA reads TGTGCCAGCAGCCCGTTCCGGGACAGGGCCATCTATGGCTACACCTTC. Its protein is CASSPFRDRAIYGYTF.